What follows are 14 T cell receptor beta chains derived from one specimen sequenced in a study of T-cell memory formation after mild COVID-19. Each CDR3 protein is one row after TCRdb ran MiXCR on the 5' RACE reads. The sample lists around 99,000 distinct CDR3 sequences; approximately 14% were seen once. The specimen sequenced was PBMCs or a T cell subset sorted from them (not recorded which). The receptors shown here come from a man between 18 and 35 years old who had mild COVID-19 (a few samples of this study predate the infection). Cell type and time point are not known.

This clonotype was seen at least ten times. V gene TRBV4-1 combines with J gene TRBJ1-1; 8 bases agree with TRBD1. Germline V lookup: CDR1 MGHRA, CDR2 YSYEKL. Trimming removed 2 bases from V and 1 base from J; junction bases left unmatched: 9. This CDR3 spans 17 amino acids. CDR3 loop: CASSQPLPGQGNTEAFF. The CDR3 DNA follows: TGCGCCAGCAGCCAACCTTTGCCTGGACAGGGGAACACTGAAGCTTTCTTT.

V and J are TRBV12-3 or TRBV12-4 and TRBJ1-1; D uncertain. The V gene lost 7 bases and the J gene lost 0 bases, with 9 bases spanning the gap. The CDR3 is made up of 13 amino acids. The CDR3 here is CASTRTVNTEAFF. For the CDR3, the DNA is TGTGCCAGCACCAGGACCGTGAACACTGAAGCTTTCTTT.

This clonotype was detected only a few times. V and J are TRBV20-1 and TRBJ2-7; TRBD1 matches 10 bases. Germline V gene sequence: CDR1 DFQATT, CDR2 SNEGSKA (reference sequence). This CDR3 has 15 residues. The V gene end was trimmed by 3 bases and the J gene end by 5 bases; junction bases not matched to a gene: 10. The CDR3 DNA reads TGCAGTGCTAGGTTTACCCTCGGGACAGGGGACGAGCAGTACTTC. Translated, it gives CSARFTLGTGDEQYF.

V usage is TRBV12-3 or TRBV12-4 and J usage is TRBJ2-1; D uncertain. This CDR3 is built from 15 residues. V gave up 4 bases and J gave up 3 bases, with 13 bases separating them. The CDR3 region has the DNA TGTGCCAGCAGTTCTCCGCCGTCGTACTACAATGAGCAGTTCTTC. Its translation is CASSSPPSYYNEQFF.

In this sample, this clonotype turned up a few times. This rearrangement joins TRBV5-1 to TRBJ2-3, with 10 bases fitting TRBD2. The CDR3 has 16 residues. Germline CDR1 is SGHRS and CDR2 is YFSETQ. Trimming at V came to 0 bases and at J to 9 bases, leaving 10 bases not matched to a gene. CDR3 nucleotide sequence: TGCGCCAGCAGCTTGGATATAGCGGGGGGACCCCCAACGCAGTATTTT. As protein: CASSLDIAGGPPTQYF. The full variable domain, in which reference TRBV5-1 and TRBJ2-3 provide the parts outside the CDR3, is KAGVTQTPRYLIKTRGQQVTLSCSPISGHRSVSWYQQTPGQGLQFLFEYFSETQRNKGNFPGRFSGRQFSNSRSEMNVSTLELGDSALYLCASSLDIAGGPPTQYFGPGTRLTVL.

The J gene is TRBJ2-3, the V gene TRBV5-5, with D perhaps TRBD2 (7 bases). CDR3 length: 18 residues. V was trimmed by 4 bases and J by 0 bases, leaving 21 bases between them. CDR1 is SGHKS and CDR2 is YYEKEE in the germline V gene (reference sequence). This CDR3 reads CASSRGGRSTTSTDTQYF. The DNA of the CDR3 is TGTGCCAGCAGCAGGGGGGGAAGATCAACCACTAGCACAGATACGCAGTATTTT. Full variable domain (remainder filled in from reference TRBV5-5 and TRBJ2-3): DAGVTQSPTHLIKTRGQQVTLRCSPISGHKSVSWYQQVLGQGPQFIFQYYEKEERGRGNFPDRFSARQFPNYSSELNVNALLLGDSALYLCASSRGGRSTTSTDTQYFGPGTRLTVL.

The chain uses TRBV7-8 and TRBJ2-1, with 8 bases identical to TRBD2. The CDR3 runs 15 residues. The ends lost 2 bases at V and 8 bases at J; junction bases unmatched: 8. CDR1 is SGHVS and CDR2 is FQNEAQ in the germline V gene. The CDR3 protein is CASSLWISGNDEQFF. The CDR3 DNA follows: TGTGCCAGCAGCTTATGGATTAGCGGGAACGATGAGCAGTTCTTC.

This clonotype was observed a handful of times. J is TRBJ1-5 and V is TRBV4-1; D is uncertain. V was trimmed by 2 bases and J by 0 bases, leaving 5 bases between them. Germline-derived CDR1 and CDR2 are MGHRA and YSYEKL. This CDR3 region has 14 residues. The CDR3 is CASSQQISNQPQHF. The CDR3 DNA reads TGCGCCAGCAGCCAACAGATTAGCAATCAGCCCCAGCATTTT.

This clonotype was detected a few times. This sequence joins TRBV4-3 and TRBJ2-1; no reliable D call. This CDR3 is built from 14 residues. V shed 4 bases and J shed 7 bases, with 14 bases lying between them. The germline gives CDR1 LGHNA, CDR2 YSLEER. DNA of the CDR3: TGCGCCAGCAGCCCAACTTGGGATTTGAATGAGCAGTTCTTC. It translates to CASSPTWDLNEQFF.

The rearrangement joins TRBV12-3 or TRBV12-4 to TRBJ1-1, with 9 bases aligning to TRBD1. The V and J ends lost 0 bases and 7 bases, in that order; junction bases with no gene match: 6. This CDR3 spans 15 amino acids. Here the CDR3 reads CASSLAGTGTREAFF. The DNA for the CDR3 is TGTGCCAGCAGTTTAGCGGGGACAGGGACCCGTGAAGCTTTCTTT.

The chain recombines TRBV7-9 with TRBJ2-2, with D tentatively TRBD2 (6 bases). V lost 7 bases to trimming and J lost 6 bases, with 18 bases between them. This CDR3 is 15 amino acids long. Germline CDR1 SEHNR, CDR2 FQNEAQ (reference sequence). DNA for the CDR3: TGTGCCAGCACTGGGGCGGGGCGCCAAGCCGGGGAGCTGTTTTTT. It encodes CASTGAGRQAGELFF.

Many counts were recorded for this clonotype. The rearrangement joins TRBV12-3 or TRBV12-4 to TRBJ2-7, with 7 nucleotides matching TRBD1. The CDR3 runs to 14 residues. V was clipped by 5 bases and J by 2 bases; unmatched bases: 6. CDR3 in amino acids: CASSPGTATYEQYF. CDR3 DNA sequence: TGTGCCAGCAGTCCGGGGACAGCCACCTACGAGCAGTACTTC.

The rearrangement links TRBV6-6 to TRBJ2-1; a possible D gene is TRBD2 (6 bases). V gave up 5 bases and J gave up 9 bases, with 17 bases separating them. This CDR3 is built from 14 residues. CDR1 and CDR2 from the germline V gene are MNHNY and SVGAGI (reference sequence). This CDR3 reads CASSRTIGVAEQFF. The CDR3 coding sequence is TGTGCCAGCAGTCGGACTATTGGGGTCGCTGAGCAGTTCTTC.

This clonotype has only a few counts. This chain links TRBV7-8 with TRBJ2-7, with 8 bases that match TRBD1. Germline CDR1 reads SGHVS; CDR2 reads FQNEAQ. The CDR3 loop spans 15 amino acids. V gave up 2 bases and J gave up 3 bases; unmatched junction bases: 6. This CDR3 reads CASSLFLDRVYEQYV. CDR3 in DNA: TGTGCCAGCAGCTTATTCCTGGACAGGGTCTACGAGCAGTACGTC.